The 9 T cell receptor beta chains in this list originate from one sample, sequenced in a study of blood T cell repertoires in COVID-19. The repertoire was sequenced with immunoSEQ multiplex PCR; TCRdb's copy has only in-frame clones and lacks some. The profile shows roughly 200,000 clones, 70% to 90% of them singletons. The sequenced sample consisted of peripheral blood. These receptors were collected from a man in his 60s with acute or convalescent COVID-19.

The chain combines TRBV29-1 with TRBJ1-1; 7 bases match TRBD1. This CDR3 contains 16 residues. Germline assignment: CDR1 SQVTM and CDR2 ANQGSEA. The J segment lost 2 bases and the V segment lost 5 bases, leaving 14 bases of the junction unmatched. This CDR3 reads CSVQYRRGQHNTEAFF. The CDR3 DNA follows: TGCAGCGTTCAATACCGTAGGGGACAGCATAACACTGAAGCTTTCTTT.

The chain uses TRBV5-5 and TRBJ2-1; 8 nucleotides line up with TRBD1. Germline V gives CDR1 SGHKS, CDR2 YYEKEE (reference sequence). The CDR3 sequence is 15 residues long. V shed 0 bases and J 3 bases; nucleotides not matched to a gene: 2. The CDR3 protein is CASSLVGTGYNEQFF. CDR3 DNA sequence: TGTGCCAGCAGCTTGGTAGGGACAGGCTACAATGAGCAGTTCTTC.

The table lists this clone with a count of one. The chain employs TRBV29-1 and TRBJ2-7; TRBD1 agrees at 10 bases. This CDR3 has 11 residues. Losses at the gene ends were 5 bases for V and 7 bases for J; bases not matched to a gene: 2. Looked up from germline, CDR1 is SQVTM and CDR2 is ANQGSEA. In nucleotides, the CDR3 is TGCAGCGTTCGGGACAGGGGTGAGCAGTACTTC. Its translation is CSVRDRGEQYF.

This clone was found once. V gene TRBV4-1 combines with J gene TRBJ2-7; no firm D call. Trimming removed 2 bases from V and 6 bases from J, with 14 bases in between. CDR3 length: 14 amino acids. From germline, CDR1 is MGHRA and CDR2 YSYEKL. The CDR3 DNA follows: TGCGCCAGCAGCCAATTCGCTAGTTTAAGCGAGCAGTACTTC. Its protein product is CASSQFASLSEQYF.

Here the CDR3 reads CASSLARYEQYF. Written as DNA, the CDR3 is TGTGCCAGCAGTTTAGCGCGGTACGAGCAGTACTTC. This chain links TRBV12-3 or TRBV12-4 with TRBJ2-7, with unresolved D. V lost 0 bases and J 4 bases, leaving 4 bases between the germline ends. The length of the CDR3 is 12 residues.

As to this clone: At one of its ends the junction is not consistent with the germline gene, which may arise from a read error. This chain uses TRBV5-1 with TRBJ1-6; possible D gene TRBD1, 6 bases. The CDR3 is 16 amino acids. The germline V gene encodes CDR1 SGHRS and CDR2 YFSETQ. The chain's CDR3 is CARSLGGGVSNSPLHF. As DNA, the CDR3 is TGCGCCCGCAGCTTGGGGGGGGGCGTGAGTAATTCACCCCTCCACTTT.

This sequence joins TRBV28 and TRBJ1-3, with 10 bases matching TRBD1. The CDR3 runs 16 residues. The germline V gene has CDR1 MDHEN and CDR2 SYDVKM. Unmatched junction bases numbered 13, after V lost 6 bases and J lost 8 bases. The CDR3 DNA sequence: TGTGCCAGCAGCAAATATCCGGGACAGGGGAAGGACACCATATATTTT. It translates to CASSKYPGQGKDTIYF. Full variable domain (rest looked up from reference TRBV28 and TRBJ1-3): DVKVTQSSRYLVKRTGEKVFLECVQDMDHENMFWYRQDPGLGLRLIYFSYDVKMKEKGDIPEGYSVSREKKERFSLILESASTNQTSMYLCASSKYPGQGKDTIYFGEGSWLTVV.

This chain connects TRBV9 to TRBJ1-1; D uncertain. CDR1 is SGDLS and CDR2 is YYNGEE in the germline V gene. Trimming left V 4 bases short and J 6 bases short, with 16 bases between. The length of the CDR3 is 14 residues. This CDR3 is CASSLAEIRAEAFF. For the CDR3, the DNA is TGTGCCAGCAGCTTAGCAGAGATTCGGGCTGAAGCTTTCTTT.

The CDR3 here is CATSRDPPSLGGRTEAFF. In nucleotides, the CDR3 is TGTGCCACCAGCAGAGACCCCCCGAGTTTGGGAGGTAGGACTGAAGCTTTCTTT. The chain combines TRBV15 with TRBJ1-1, with no clear D. Per germline, CDR1 LNHNV and CDR2 YYDKDF (reference sequence). This CDR3 has 18 residues. V lost 0 bases to trimming and J lost 5 bases, with 22 bases between them.